Detailed here is one T cell receptor (beta chain). Its antigen is not identified. Germline loops: CDR1 MNHNS, CDR2 SASEGT. The CDR3 length is 12 residues. The V end lost 1 base, the J end lost 6 bases, and 7 bases lay between the germline ends. PCR involved 60 Vbeta and 13 Jbeta primers. The table came from immunoSEQ multiplex PCR; TCRdb's copy has only in-frame clones and leaves some out. Here the sample spans roughly 120,000 clones, around 73% being singletons. These data belong to a study of cytomegalovirus exposure and HLA in healthy donors. Study information: In a previous analysis, 120 million or so unique TCR beta sequences were found from some 180 million T cells. Findings of the study overall: About 90% or about 30% of the time was how often most TCR beta V segments were productive, according to an earlier analysis. Within a later analysis, the majority of CMV-associated TCR beta chains appeared HLA-restricted. A later analysis, which compared TCR beta chains of equal frequency, found the HLA-associated ones more clonally expanded.

The receptor was isolated from a woman aged 25 to 39 in good health and CMV-seropositive. The sequenced sample consisted of PBMCs. J is TRBJ2-7 and V is TRBV6-1, with D uncertain. The CDR3 sequence: CASSEDLFEQYF. Here the CDR3 DNA reads TGTGCCAGCAGTGAAGATCTGTTCGAGCAGTACTTC.